This note documents a single TCR beta chain sequence. Its specificity is not known. This specimen belongs to a study of response to subunit inactivated influenza vaccine. Study results and caveats: Only a handful of new T cells, the authors suggested, are recruited with each seasonal influenza vaccination.

TCRdb reprocessed the RT-PCR reads with MiXCR, giving one entry per CDR3 protein. Seen here are around 750,000 distinct CDR3 sequences, less than 25% observed once, and the top ten hold 10%. This sequence originates from a man in his forties or fifties who received an inactivated influenza vaccine. The starting material was PBMCs from blood, obtained less than 6 days after vaccination.

CDR3 protein: CASSLKAEGETQYF. The CDR3 nucleotides are TGTGCCAGCAGCTTAAAAGCGGAAGGGGAGACCCAGTACTTC. The genes are TRBV11-2 and TRBJ2-5; possible D gene TRBD2, 5 bases. The V gene lost 2 bases and the J gene lost 5 bases, with 12 bases spanning the gap. Germline-derived CDR1 and CDR2 are SGHAT and FQNNGV. The CDR3 has 14 residues.